This passage covers 8 T cell receptor beta chains from one sample sequenced in a study of blood T cell repertoires in COVID-19. TCRdb keeps only in-frame clones here, not all; method: immunoSEQ multiplex PCR. Of approximately 150,000 clones in the sample, 84% were seen once. Sequencing was carried out using peripheral blood. The receptors here all came from a woman older than 75 with COVID-19, enrolled during active disease.

This rearrangement joins TRBV5-5 to TRBJ1-1; D perhaps matches TRBD1 (6 bases). Germline V lookup: CDR1 SGHKS, CDR2 YYEKEE (reference sequence). CDR3 length equals 13 residues. Trimming left V 4 bases short and J 5 bases short, with 12 bases between. In nucleotides, the CDR3 is TGTGCCAGCAGCAGTACCAGGGGAACTGAAGCTTTCTTT. It specifies CASSSTRGTEAFF.

There are a few counts of this clone. The gene calls are TRBV7-3 and TRBJ1-2, with D tentatively TRBD1 (6 bases). The ends were cut back, 4 bases at V and 5 bases at J, with 14 bases in the middle. Germline V gene lookup returns CDR1 SGHTA and CDR2 FQGTGA. The CDR3 loop spans 14 amino acids. The CDR3 sequence: CASSSASGEYGYTF. Written as DNA, the CDR3 is TGTGCCAGCAGCTCTGCCTCAGGGGAGTATGGCTACACCTTC.

The rearrangement uses TRBV7-7 and TRBJ1-5; 7 positions match TRBD1. This CDR3 comprises 14 residues. Germline CDR1 SSHAT, CDR2 FNYEAQ (reference sequence). The V segment lost 5 bases and the J segment 7 bases; nucleotides outside the gene matches: 8. DNA of the CDR3: TGTGCCAGCAGCCCTCGACAGGGCATACAGCCCCAGCATTTT. Its protein is CASSPRQGIQPQHF. The whole variable domain, filled in from reference TRBV7-7 and TRBJ1-5, reads GAGVSQSPRYKVTKRGQDVTLRCDPISSHATLYWYQQALGQGPEFLTYFNYEAQPDKSGLPSDRFSAERPEGSISTLTIQRTEQRDSAMYRCASSPRQGIQPQHFGDGTRLSIL.

The J gene is TRBJ2-3, the V gene TRBV28, with a tentative D call TRBD2 (6 bases). This CDR3 contains 17 residues. Trimming cost V 6 bases and J 1 base, with 20 bases left between them. Germline values: CDR1 MDHEN, CDR2 SYDVKM. The CDR3 region is CASRLRGYRTRTDTQYF. The CDR3 DNA follows: TGTGCCAGCAGATTACGGGGGTACAGGACCCGCACAGATACGCAGTATTTT.

CDR3 coding DNA: TGTGCCAGCAGCTCCCCGGGACAGGGGAACACTGAAGCTTTCTTT. It encodes CASSSPGQGNTEAFF. V usage is TRBV5-4 and J usage is TRBJ1-1; 9 bases are a match to TRBD1. In germline, CDR1 is SGHNT, CDR2 YYREEE (reference sequence). V shed 3 bases and J 1 base; nucleotides not matched to a gene: 4. This CDR3 comprises 15 residues. Supplemented by reference TRBV5-4 and TRBJ1-1, the full variable domain reads ETGVTQSPTHLIKTRGQQVTLRCSSQSGHNTVSWYQQALGQGPQFIFQYYREEENGRGNFPPRFSGLQFPNYSSELNVNALELDDSALYLCASSSPGQGNTEAFFGQGTRLTVV.

In its sample, this clone was seen once. The chain combines TRBV27 with TRBJ2-7; perhaps TRBD2 as D (7 bases). CDR3 length: 15 residues. V was trimmed by 5 bases and J by 1 base, leaving 15 bases between them. The V gene's germline CDR1 is MNHEY and CDR2 SMNVEV (reference sequence). CDR3 protein: CASSIQGGSSYEQYF. CDR3 nucleotides: TGTGCCAGCAGTATACAGGGAGGGTCATCCTACGAGCAGTACTTC.

This clone came up once. V gene TRBV12-5 combines with J gene TRBJ1-2, with D possibly matching TRBD1 (5 bases). The V gene's germline CDR1 is LGHNT and CDR2 FRNRAP. This CDR3 comprises 13 residues. V lost 3 bases, J lost 4 bases, and 9 bases lay in between. For the CDR3, the DNA is TGTGCTAGTGGTTTTGGACAATCCTATGGCTACACCTTC. This translates into CASGFGQSYGYTF.

The CDR3 loop reads CASSRAPEDEKLFF. The CDR3 region has the DNA TGTGCCAGCAGCCGGGCCCCGGAGGATGAAAAACTGTTTTTT. The chain employs TRBV5-5 and TRBJ1-4; D unresolved. Trimming took off 4 bases at V and 6 bases at J, with 13 bases between the two ends. Germline CDR1 and CDR2: SGHKS and YYEKEE (reference sequence). The CDR3 has 14 residues.